These 8 T cell receptor beta chains came from one sample sequenced in a study of blood T cell repertoires in COVID-19. TCRdb's table, derived via immunoSEQ multiplex PCR, lists solely in-frame clones and lacks some. The sample consists of about 120,000 clones, over 60% of them appearing once. Sequencing input: peripheral blood. All receptors come from a woman in her seventies with acute or convalescent COVID-19.

The genes are TRBV27 and TRBJ2-5, with D possibly TRBD2 on 5 matching bases. Per the germline V gene, CDR1 is MNHEY and CDR2 is SMNVEV (reference sequence). V lost 4 bases and J lost 2, with 20 bases in between. This CDR3 region has 17 residues. The CDR3 DNA reads TGTGCCAGCAGTTCGTCGTCCGGGATAACTACTCAAGAGACCCAGTACTTC. This codes for CASSSSSGITTQETQYF.

The chain combines TRBV6-2 or TRBV6-3 with TRBJ2-7; possible D gene TRBD2, 5 bases. This CDR3 contains 12 residues. Looked up from germline, CDR1 is MNHEY and CDR2 is SVGEGT. V lost 1 base and J lost 6, with 7 bases in between. DNA for the CDR3: TGTGCCAGCAGTTACTTGGGGAGCGAGCAGTACTTC. Translation: CASSYLGSEQYF.

V gene TRBV11-2 combines with J gene TRBJ1-3; 7 bases match TRBD1. The CDR3 loop spans 17 amino acids. Per germline, CDR1 SGHAT and CDR2 FQNNGV. J lost 0 bases, V lost 4 bases, and 9 bases had no gene match. Written as DNA, the CDR3 is TGTGCCAGCAGCTCACCCGGGGACAGCCCCTCTGGAAACACCATATATTTT. Its protein is CASSSPGDSPSGNTIYF.

This clone turned up a few times. The chain uses TRBV19 and TRBJ1-1, with D perhaps matching TRBD1 (6 bases). Germline CDR1 is LNHDA and CDR2 is SQIVND (reference sequence). CDR3 length: 15 amino acids. The V end was cut by 6 bases, the J end by 0 bases, with 14 bases between. This CDR3 is CASRRQTGLNTEAFF. DNA for the CDR3: TGTGCCAGTAGGCGCCAGACAGGTTTGAACACTGAAGCTTTCTTT.

The rearrangement links TRBV28 to TRBJ1-5, with D hard to call. Germline CDR1 is MDHEN and CDR2 is SYDVKM. The V end lost 1 base, the J end lost 0 bases, and 7 bases lay between the germline ends. The CDR3 is made up of 15 amino acids. For the CDR3, the DNA is TGTGCCAGCAGTTTATTTTCAGATAGCAATCAGCCCCAGCATTTT. Protein product: CASSLFSDSNQPQHF. Full variable domain (remainder filled in from reference TRBV28 and TRBJ1-5): DVKVTQSSRYLVKRTGEKVFLECVQDMDHENMFWYRQDPGLGLRLIYFSYDVKMKEKGDIPEGYSVSREKKERFSLILESASTNQTSMYLCASSLFSDSNQPQHFGDGTRLSIL.

The chain carries TRBV9 and TRBJ2-2; the D is unclear. V lost 0 bases and J lost 3, with 9 bases in between. This CDR3 spans 15 amino acids. Germline lookup yields CDR1 SGDLS and CDR2 YYNGEE. CDR3 DNA sequence: TGTGCCAGCAGCGTAGCGAGCTCCCACACCGGGGAGCTGTTTTTT. The encoded protein is CASSVASSHTGELFF.

This clone has only a few counts. The gene calls are TRBV28 and TRBJ2-2; 7 positions match TRBD1. Germline V CDR1 and CDR2: MDHEN, SYDVKM. The CDR3 is 16 amino acids. V trimming: 6 bases; J trimming: 1 base; junction bases outside the gene matches: 8. CDR3 sequence reads: CASRETGILNTGELFF. CDR3 DNA sequence: TGTGCCAGCAGGGAGACAGGGATCTTGAACACCGGGGAGCTGTTTTTT.

This clone showed up just a few times. V and J are TRBV6-5 and TRBJ2-7; possibly TRBD1 for D (6 bases). The CDR3 is made up of 13 amino acids. Germline V gene lookup returns CDR1 MNHEY and CDR2 SVGAGI. V was clipped by 3 bases and J by 4 bases, with 10 bases between them. Here the CDR3 reads CASSYGQLYEQYF. The DNA for the CDR3 is TGTGCCAGCAGTTATGGACAGCTTTACGAGCAGTACTTC.